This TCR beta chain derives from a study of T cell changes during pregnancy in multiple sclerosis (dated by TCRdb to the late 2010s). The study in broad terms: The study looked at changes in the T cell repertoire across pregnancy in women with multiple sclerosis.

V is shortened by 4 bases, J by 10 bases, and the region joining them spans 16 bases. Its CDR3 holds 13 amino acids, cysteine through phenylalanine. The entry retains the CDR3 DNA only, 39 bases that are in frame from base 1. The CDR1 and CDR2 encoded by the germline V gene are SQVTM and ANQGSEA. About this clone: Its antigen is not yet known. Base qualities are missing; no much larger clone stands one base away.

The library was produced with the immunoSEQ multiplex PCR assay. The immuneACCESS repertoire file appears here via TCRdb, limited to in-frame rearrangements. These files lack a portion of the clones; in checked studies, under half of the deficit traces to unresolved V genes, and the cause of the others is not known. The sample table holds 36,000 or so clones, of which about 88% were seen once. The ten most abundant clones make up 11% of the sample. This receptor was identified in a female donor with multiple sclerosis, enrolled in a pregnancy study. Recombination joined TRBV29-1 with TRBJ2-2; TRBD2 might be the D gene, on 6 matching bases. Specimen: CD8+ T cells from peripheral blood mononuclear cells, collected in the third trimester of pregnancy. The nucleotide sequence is TGCAGCGTTGTTTCTAGCGTAGGAGAGGAGCTGTTTTTT. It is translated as CSVVSSVGEELFF.